This T cell receptor (beta chain) was recorded in a study of control samples from healthy donors and cancer patients (dated by TCRdb to about 2020). Library preparation was by the immunoSEQ multiplex PCR assay. As stored in TCRdb, this immuneACCESS dataset retains in-frame rearrangements with V and J assigned. A fraction of the clones does not appear; measured against another copy, unresolved V genes explain less than half of the discrepancy, and the remainder lacks a known reason. This sample is represented by more than 45,000 clones; nearly 95% of them were singletons. The ten largest clonotypes hold about 20% of the sample. As regards this clone: Its antigen has not been determined. It has no much larger one-base neighbor in the sample; base qualities were not kept.

Including the terminal cysteine and phenylalanine, the CDR3 comprises 15 residues. Solely the CDR3 DNA is kept, with 45 bases framed from the first base. Trimming removed 3 bases from V and 3 bases from J, leaving 14 bases between the germline ends. CDR1 and CDR2, looked up from the germline V gene, are SGHVS and FQNEAQ. This sequence originates from a woman aged 45 to 65 with head and neck cancer. Sequences were obtained from PBMCs. The V gene is TRBV7-8 and the J gene is TRBJ1-1; tentative D gene TRBD1, with 5 bases matching. The CDR3 reads CASSFWGKRDTEAFF. The base sequence is TGTGCCAGCAGCTTCTGGGGGAAAAGGGACACTGAAGCTTTCTTT.